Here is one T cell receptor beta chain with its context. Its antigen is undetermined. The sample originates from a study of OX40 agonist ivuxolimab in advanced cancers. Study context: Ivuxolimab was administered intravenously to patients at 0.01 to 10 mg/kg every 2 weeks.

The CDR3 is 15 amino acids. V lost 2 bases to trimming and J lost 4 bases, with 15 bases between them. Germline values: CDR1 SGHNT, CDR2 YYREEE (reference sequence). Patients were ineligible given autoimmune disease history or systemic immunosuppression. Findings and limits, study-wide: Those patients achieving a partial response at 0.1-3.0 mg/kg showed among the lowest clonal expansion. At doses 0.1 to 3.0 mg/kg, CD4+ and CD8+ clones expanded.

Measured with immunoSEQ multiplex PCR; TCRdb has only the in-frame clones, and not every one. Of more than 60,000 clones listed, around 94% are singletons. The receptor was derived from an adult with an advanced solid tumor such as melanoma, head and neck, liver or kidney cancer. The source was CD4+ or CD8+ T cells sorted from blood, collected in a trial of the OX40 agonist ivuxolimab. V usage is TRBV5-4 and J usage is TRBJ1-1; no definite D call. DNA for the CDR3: TGTGCCAGCAGCTTATATTCGGATTGGAGCACTGAAGCTTTCTTT. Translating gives CASSLYSDWSTEAFF. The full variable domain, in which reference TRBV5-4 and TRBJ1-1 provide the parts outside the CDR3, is ETGVTQSPTHLIKTRGQQVTLRCSSQSGHNTVSWYQQALGQGPQFIFQYYREEENGRGNFPPRFSGLQFPNYSSELNVNALELDDSALYLCASSLYSDWSTEAFFGQGTRLTVV.